These 21 T cell receptor beta chains originate from one sample sequenced in a study of shared clonotypes between healthy human individuals (dated by TCRdb to the early 2020s). The method behind the library was the immunoSEQ multiplex PCR assay. TCRdb took over this immuneACCESS table, retaining in-frame rearrangements with V and J assigned. Such tables are incomplete; in checked studies, under half of the missing clones stem from an unresolved V gene, and the remainder is unexplained. Within this sample are roughly 2 million clones, with 90% to 95% of them counted one time only. 0.13% of the sample goes to the ten largest clones. Sequenced material: naive CD4+ T cells sorted from blood. The cell subset or site label of this sample denotes: CD45RA+ positively selected. These TCRs come from a young man in good health.

This rearrangement joins TRBV7-3 to TRBJ2-2; 10 bases are a match to TRBD1. The CDR3 contains 16 residues. Germline values: CDR1 SGHTA, CDR2 FQGTGA. After removal of 3 bases from V and 0 bases from J, the junction contained 1 base not matched to a gene. The CDR3 region is CASSLTGGPNTGELFF. The CDR3 nucleotides are TGTGCCAGCAGCTTGACAGGGGGCCCGAACACCGGGGAGCTGTTTTTT. Full variable domain (remainder filled in from reference TRBV7-3 and TRBJ2-2): GAGVSQTPSNKVTEKGKYVELRCDPISGHTALYWYRQSLGQGPEFLIYFQGTGAADDSGLPNDRFFAVRPEGSVSTLKIQRTERGDSAVYLCASSLTGGPNTGELFFGEGSRLTVL.

The V gene is TRBV30, the J gene TRBJ1-3, with D hard to call. Germline CDR1 and CDR2: GTSNPN and SVGIG (reference sequence). V shed 3 bases and J shed 4 bases, with 16 bases lying between them. CDR3 length equals 15 residues. This CDR3 is CAWSANAVGGNTIYF. In nucleotides, the CDR3 is TGTGCCTGGAGCGCCAACGCGGTGGGGGGAAACACCATATATTTT.

J is TRBJ2-2 and V is TRBV6-6; D is unresolved. This CDR3 is built from 14 residues. Germline V CDR1 and CDR2: MNHNY, SVGAGI (reference sequence). Between the trimmed V and J ends, which lost 6 bases and 5 bases, there was a span of 13 bases. The CDR3 protein is CASSGPGSTGELFF. The CDR3 bases are TGTGCCAGCAGCGGTCCAGGCTCTACCGGGGAGCTGTTTTTT.

The J gene is TRBJ2-1, the V gene TRBV12-5, with 13 bases matching TRBD2. V lost 6 bases, J lost 5 bases, and 16 bases stayed unmatched. The germline V gene encodes CDR1 LGHNT and CDR2 FRNRAP. This CDR3 has 19 residues. The CDR3 DNA reads TGTGCTAGTGGCGCCACCGGGACTAGCGGGAAAGAACGGAACAATGAGCAGTTCTTC. Amino acids: CASGATGTSGKERNNEQFF. The variable domain in full, completed from reference TRBV12-5 and TRBJ2-1, reads DARVTQTPRHKVTEMGQEVTMRCQPILGHNTVFWYRQTMMQGLELLAYFRNRAPLDDSGMPKDRFSAEMPDATLATLKIQPSEPRDSAVYFCASGATGTSGKERNNEQFFGPGTRLTVL.

This chain joins TRBV6-5 and TRBJ2-7, with D possibly called TRBD1 or TRBD2 (5 bases each). Trimming removed 5 bases from V and 6 bases from J, with 17 bases in between. The CDR3 is 14 residues long. The germline V gene has CDR1 MNHEY and CDR2 SVGAGI. The CDR3 DNA sequence: TGTGCCAGCAGTCTGACTGCCGGGGCTGGCGAGCAGTACTTC. Translated, it gives CASSLTAGAGEQYF.

The chain employs TRBV28 and TRBJ2-2; maybe TRBD2 (5 bases). The length of the CDR3 is 14 residues. Between the trimmed V and J ends, which lost 8 bases and 3 bases, there was a span of 13 bases. Germline CDR1 MDHEN, CDR2 SYDVKM. The DNA for the CDR3 is TGTGCCAGCCGTGGAGGCGGAGACACCGGGGAGCTGTTTTTT. Residues: CASRGGGDTGELFF.

The CDR3 sequence: CASSKIGTKTYEQYF. CDR3 in DNA: TGTGCCAGCAGCAAAATTGGCACGAAGACCTACGAGCAGTACTTC. The chain recombines TRBV21-1 with TRBJ2-7; the table's D gene call, TRBD1, was not cross checked with the DNA. TRBV21-1 is described as a pseudogene. The CDR3 is 15 residues long.

The chain combines TRBV6-6 with TRBJ1-4; 8 positions agree with TRBD1. Germline trimming cut 8 bases from V and 7 bases from J; bases unmatched to any gene: 12. Looked up from germline, CDR1 is MNHNY and CDR2 is SVGAGI (reference sequence). The CDR3 spans 15 residues. CDR3 sequence (DNA): TGTGCCAGCTGCGACGGGCGGACAGGGTCTGAAAAACTGTTTTTT. Its protein is CASCDGRTGSEKLFF.

The chain has TRBV10-3 and TRBJ1-6; no reliable D call. V lost 10 bases and J 4 bases, leaving 17 bases between the germline ends. This CDR3 has 15 amino acids. The germline V gene has CDR1 ENHRY and CDR2 SYGVKD. The CDR3 loop is CASRAEDHYNSPLHF. The CDR3 bases are TGTGCCAGCAGAGCCGAGGATCATTATAATTCACCCCTCCACTTT.

The rearrangement links TRBV30 to TRBJ1-2, with 10 bases matching TRBD1. From germline, CDR1 is GTSNPN and CDR2 SVGIG (reference sequence). V lost 0 bases and J lost 5; bases outside the gene matches: 6. The CDR3 loop spans 15 amino acids. CDR3 bases: TGTGCCTGGAGTGTACGGGACAGGGGCCCGTATGGCTACACCTTC. Amino acid sequence: CAWSVRDRGPYGYTF.

This chain uses TRBV30 with TRBJ1-5; no reliable D call. V shed 0 bases and J shed 0 bases, with 12 bases lying between them. This CDR3 comprises 16 residues. CDR1 is GTSNPN, CDR2 SVGIG, per germline (reference sequence). CDR3 sequence: CAWSVKGLTSNQPQHF. The CDR3 nucleotides are TGTGCCTGGAGTGTTAAGGGCTTAACTAGCAATCAGCCCCAGCATTTT.

V usage is TRBV18 and J usage is TRBJ1-1; D is perhaps TRBD1 (5 bases). Germline CDR1 KGHSH, CDR2 LQKENI. CDR3 length: 14 amino acids. V was cut by 3 bases and J by 3 bases, with 11 bases left in between. As DNA, the CDR3 is TGTGCCAGCTCACCGGGGCTTGGGGACACTGAAGCTTTCTTT. It encodes CASSPGLGDTEAFF.

This sequence joins TRBV5-1 and TRBJ2-4; D is ambiguous. This CDR3 has 15 amino acids. V was trimmed by 3 bases and J by 1 base, leaving 11 bases between them. Germline CDR1 reads SGHRS; CDR2 reads YFSETQ. Written as DNA, the CDR3 is TGCGCCAGCAGCTCCTTGGGGTCGGCCAAAAACATTCAGTACTTC. Amino acids: CASSSLGSAKNIQYF.

A single count supports this clone. This chain links TRBV5-4 with TRBJ2-5, with 7 positions matching TRBD1. V lost 4 bases, J lost 2 bases, and 8 bases stayed unmatched. The CDR3 is 15 residues long. Per the germline V gene, CDR1 is SGHNT and CDR2 is YYREEE (reference sequence). The CDR3 bases are TGTGCCAGCAGCCGAGGGACAGACCTTCAAGAGACCCAGTACTTC. As protein: CASSRGTDLQETQYF.

Turning to this clone: Other DNA sequences in this sample translate to the same CDR3. This chain uses TRBV5-1 with TRBJ1-2, with a possible D match to TRBD1 (6 bases). Germline-derived CDR1 and CDR2 are SGHRS and YFSETQ. The length of the CDR3 is 14 residues. V lost 0 bases to trimming and J lost 4 bases, with 10 bases between them. In DNA, the CDR3 is TGCGCCAGCAGCTTGGAAGGACAGCTCTATGGCTACACCTTC. Residues: CASSLEGQLYGYTF.

This rearrangement joins TRBV7-9 to TRBJ1-1; 9 bases match TRBD1. CDR3 length: 14 amino acids. V shed 4 bases and J 6 bases; nucleotides not matched to a gene: 6. Germline lookup yields CDR1 SEHNR and CDR2 FQNEAQ (reference sequence). This CDR3 reads CASSSQGAKSEAFF. CDR3 nucleotide sequence: TGTGCCAGCAGCTCACAGGGGGCTAAGTCTGAAGCTTTCTTT.

A single count supports this clone. The DNA of the CDR3 is TGTGCCAGCAGCTTCACGATTGAGGAATCTACGAATGGCTACACCTTC. It yields the protein CASSFTIEESTNGYTF. The chain has TRBV5-6 and TRBJ1-2; D remains ambiguous. This CDR3 has 16 amino acids. Germline lookup yields CDR1 SGHDT and CDR2 YYEEEE. Trimming took 2 bases from V and 6 from J, leaving 20 bases between them.

Concerning this clone: This sequence may be a read error, since a much larger clone differs from it by one base. The chain employs TRBV2 and TRBJ1-5, with D possibly matching TRBD1 (5 bases). The CDR3 sequence is 13 residues long. Germline values: CDR1 SNHLY, CDR2 FYNNEI. Trimming took off 7 bases at V and 1 base at J, with 8 bases between the two ends. The CDR3 DNA follows: TGTGCCAGCAATGGGGACAGCAATCAGCCCCAGCATTTT. Amino acids: CASNGDSNQPQHF.

This clone was seen once. The chain recombines TRBV13 with TRBJ2-3, with TRBD1 matching 7 bases. Germline V gene data show CDR1 as PRHDT and CDR2 as FYEKMQ (reference sequence). The CDR3 contains 15 residues. Trimming removed 4 bases from V and 1 base from J; junction bases left unmatched: 5. CDR3 bases: TGTGCCAGCAGCTCCTACAGGGGCGGCACAGATACGCAGTATTTT. This gives the protein CASSSYRGGTDTQYF.

The V gene is TRBV28, the J gene TRBJ2-7; 7 nucleotides line up with TRBD1. This CDR3 spans 14 amino acids. CDR1 is MDHEN and CDR2 is SYDVKM in the germline V gene. V trimming: 6 bases; J trimming: 3 bases; junction bases outside the gene matches: 8. CDR3: CASSPEDRFYEQYF. The CDR3 coding sequence is TGTGCCAGCAGCCCCGAGGACAGGTTCTACGAGCAGTACTTC.

The chain is built from TRBV7-9 and TRBJ2-3; 11 nucleotides agree with TRBD2. V lost 4 bases, J lost 0 bases, and 6 bases stayed unmatched. This CDR3 spans 17 amino acids. Per germline, CDR1 SEHNR and CDR2 FQNEAQ (reference sequence). The CDR3, as DNA: TGTGCCAGCAGCTCCGGGACTAGCGGAACTAGCACAGATACGCAGTATTTT. This gives the protein CASSSGTSGTSTDTQYF.